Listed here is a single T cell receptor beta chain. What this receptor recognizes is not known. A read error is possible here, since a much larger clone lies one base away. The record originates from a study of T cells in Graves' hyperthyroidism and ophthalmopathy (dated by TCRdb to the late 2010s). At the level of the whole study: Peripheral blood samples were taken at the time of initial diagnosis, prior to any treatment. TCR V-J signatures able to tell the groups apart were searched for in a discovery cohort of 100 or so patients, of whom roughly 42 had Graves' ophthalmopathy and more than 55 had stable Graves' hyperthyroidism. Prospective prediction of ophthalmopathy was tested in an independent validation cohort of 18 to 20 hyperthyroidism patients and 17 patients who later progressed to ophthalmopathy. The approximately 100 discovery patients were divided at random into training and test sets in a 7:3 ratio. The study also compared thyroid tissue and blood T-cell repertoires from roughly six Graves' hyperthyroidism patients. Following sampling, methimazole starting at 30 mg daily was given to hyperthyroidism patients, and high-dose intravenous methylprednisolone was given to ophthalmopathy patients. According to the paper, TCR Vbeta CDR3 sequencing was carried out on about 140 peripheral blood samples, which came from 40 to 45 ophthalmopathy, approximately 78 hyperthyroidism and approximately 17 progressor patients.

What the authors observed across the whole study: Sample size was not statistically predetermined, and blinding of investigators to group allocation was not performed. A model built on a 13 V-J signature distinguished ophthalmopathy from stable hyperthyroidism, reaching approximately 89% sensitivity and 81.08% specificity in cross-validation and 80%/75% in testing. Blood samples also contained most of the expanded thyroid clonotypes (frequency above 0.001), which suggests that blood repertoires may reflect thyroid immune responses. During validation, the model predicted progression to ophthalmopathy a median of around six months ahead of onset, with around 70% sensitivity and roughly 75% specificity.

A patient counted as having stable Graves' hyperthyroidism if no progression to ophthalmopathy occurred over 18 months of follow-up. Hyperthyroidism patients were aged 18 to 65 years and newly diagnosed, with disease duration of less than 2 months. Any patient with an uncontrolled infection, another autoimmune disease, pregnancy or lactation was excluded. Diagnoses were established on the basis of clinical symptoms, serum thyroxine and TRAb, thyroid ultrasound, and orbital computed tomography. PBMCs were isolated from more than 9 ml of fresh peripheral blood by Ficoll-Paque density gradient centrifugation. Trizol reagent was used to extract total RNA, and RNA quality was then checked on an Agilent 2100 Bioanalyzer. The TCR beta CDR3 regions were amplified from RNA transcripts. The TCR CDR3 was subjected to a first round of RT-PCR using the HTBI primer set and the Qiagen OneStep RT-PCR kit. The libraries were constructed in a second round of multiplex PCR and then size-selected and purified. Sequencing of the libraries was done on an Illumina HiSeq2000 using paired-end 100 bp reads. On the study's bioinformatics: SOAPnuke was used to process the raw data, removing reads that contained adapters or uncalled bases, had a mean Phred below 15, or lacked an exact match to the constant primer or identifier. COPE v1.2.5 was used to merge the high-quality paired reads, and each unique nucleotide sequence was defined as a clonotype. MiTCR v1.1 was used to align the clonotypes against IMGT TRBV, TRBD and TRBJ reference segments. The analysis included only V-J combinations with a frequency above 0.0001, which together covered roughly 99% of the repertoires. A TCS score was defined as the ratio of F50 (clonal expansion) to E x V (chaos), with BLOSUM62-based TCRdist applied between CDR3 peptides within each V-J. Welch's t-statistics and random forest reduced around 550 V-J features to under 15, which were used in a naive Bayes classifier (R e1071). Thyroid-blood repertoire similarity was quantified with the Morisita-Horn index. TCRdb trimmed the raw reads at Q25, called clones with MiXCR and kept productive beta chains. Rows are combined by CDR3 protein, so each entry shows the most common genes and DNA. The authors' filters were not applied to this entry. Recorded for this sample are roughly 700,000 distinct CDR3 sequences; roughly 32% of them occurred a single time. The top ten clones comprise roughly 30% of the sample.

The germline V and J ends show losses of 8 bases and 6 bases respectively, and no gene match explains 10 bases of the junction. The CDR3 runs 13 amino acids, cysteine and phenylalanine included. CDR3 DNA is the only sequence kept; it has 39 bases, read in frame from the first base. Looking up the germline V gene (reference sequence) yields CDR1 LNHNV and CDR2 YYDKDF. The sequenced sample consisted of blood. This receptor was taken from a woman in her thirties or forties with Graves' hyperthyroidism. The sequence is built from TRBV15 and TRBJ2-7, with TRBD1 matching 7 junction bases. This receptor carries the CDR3 CATVGTAPREQYF. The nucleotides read TGTGCCACCGTCGGGACAGCTCCGCGCGAGCAGTACTTC.